The T cell receptor beta chain described here comes from a study of cytomegalovirus exposure and HLA in healthy donors. Regarding the study as a whole: According to reports, the classifier identified cytomegalovirus status with high specificity and sensitivity.

The CDR3 runs 16 residues. Germline lookup yields CDR1 MNHEY and CDR2 SVGAGI. V lost 4 bases to trimming and J lost 5 bases, with 21 bases between them. The PCR employed 60 Vbeta primers together with 13 Jbeta primers. Here immunoSEQ multiplex PCR was the method, and the copy in TCRdb shows in-frame clones only, minus some. The sample has fewer than 250,000 clones, roughly 82% seen once. Note on this clone: The antigen is unknown.

Sequencing used PBMCs. The chain carries TRBV6-5 and TRBJ2-7, with D maybe TRBD2 (5 bases). This receptor was identified in a man aged 35 to 55 in good health and CMV-seropositive. CDR3 sequence (DNA): TGTGCCAGCAGTTGGGCCGTCGGGGTGAGTAGGAACGAGCAGTACTTC. It encodes CASSWAVGVSRNEQYF.